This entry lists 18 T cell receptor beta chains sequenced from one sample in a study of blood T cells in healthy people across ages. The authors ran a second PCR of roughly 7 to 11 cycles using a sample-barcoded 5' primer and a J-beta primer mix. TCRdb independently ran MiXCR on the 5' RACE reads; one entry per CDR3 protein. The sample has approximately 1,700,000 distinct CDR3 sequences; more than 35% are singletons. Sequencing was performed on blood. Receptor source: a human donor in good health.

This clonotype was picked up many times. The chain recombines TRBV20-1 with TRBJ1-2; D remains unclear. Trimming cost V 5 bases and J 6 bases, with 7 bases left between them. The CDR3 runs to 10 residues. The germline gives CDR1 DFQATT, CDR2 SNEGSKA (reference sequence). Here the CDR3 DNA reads TGCAGTGCTTGGCAGGATGGCTACACCTTC. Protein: CSAWQDGYTF.

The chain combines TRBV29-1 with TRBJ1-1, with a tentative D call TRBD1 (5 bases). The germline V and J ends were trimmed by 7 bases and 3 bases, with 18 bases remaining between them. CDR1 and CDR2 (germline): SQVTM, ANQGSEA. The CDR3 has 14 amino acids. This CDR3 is CSGLGTPRDTEAFF. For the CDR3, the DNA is TGCAGCGGCCTCGGGACTCCAAGGGACACTGAAGCTTTCTTT.

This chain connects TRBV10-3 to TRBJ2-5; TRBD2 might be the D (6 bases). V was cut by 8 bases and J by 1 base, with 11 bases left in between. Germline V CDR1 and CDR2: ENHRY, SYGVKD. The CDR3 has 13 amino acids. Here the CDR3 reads CAIGRGTQETQYF. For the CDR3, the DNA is TGTGCCATCGGACGGGGGACCCAAGAGACCCAGTACTTC.

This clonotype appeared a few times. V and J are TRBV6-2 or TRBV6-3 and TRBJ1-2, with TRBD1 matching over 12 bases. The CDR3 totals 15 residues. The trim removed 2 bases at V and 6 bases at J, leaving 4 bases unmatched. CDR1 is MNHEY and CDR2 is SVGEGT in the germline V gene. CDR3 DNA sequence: TGTGCCAGCAGTTACCTGGGACAGGGGGCTGATGGCTACACCTTC. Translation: CASSYLGQGADGYTF.

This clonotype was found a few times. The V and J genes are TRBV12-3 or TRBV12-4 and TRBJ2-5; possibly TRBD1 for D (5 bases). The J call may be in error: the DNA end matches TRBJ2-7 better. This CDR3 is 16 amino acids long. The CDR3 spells CASSNIGRDRRDEQYF. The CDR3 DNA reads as TGTGCCAGCAGTAATATTGGCAGGGATCGACGTGACGAGCAGTACTTC.

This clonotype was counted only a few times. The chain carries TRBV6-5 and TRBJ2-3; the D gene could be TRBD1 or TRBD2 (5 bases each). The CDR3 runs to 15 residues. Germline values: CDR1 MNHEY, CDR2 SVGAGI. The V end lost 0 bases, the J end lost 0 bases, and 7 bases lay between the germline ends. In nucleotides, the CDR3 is TGTGCCAGCAGTTACTCGGGGGTTAGCACAGATACGCAGTATTTT. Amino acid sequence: CASSYSGVSTDTQYF.

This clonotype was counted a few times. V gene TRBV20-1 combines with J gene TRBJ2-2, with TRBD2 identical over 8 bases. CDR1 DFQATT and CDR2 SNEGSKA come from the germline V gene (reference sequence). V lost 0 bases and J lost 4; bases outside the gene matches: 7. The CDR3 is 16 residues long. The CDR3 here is CSARDWASGLTGELFF. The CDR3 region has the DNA TGCAGTGCTAGAGATTGGGCTAGCGGGCTCACCGGGGAGCTGTTTTTT.

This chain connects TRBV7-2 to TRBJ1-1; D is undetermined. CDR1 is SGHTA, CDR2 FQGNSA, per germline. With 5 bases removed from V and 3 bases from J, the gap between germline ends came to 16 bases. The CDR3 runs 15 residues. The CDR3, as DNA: TGTGCCAGCAGCCCACGCCCCGGCGGGGACACTGAAGCTTTCTTT. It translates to CASSPRPGGDTEAFF. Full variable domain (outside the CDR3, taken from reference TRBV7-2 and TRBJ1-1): GAGVSQSPSNKVTEKGKDVELRCDPISGHTALYWYRQSLGQGLEFLIYFQGNSAPDKSGLPSDRFSAERTGGSVSTLTIQRTQQEDSAVYLCASSPRPGGDTEAFFGQGTRLTVV.

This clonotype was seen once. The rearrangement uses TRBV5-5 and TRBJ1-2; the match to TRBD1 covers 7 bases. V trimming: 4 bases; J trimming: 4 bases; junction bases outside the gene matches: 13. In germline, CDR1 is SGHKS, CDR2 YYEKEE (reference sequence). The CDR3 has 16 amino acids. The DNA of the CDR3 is TGTGCCAGCAGCCAAACATGGGACAGACGAGCCTATGGCTACACCTTC. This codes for CASSQTWDRRAYGYTF.

The CDR3 region has the DNA TGCAGTGCTAGAGATCGGCAGCGGGGGGATAGCGAGCAGTACTTC. Translated, it gives CSARDRQRGDSEQYF. This rearrangement joins TRBV20-1 to TRBJ2-7; 9 positions match TRBD2. CDR3 size: 15 residues. The germline V gene encodes CDR1 DFQATT and CDR2 SNEGSKA (reference sequence). With V trimmed by 0 bases and J by 6 bases, 9 bases remained unmatched.

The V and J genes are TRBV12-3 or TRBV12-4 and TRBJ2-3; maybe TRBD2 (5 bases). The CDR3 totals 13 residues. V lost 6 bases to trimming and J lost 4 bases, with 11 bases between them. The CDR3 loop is CASRLLGSDTQYF. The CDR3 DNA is TGTGCCAGCAGGTTACTAGGTTCAGATACGCAGTATTTT.

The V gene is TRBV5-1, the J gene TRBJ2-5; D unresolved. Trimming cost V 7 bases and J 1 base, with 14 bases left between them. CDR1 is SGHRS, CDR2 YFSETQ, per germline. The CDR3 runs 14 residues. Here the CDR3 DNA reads TGCGCCAGCCATCTCGCCCCGGGCCAAGAGACCCAGTACTTC. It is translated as CASHLAPGQETQYF.

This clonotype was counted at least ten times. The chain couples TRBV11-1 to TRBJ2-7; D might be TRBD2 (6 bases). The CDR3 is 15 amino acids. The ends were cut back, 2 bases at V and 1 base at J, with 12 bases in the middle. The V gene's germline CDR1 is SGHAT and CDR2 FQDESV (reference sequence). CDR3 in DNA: TGTGCCAGCAGCTTACAAGTCGGGGGATCCTACGAGCAGTACTTC. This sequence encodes CASSLQVGGSYEQYF.

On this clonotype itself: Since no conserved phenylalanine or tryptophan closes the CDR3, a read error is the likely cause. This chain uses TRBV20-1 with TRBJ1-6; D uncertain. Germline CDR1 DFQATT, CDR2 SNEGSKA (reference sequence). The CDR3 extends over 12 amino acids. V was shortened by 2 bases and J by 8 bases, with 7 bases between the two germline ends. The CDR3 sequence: CSARIVDSPLHC. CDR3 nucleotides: TGCAGTGCTAGAATCGTGGATTCACCCCTCCACTGT.

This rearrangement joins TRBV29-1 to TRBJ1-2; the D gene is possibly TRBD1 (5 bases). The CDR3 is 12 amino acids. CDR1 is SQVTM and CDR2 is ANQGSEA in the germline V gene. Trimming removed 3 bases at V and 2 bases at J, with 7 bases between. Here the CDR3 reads CSVEDNNYGYTF. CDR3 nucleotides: TGCAGCGTTGAGGACAACAACTATGGCTACACCTTC.

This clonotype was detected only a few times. CDR3 nucleotides: TGTGCCAGCAGTCCCGTGGGGGGCGCAACTAATGAAAAACTGTTTTTT. It translates to CASSPVGGATNEKLFF. The V and J genes are TRBV28 and TRBJ1-4; a weak D match, TRBD1 (6 bases). Deletions cut 5 bases from V and 0 bases from J, with 13 bases between. Germline V gene sequence: CDR1 MDHEN, CDR2 SYDVKM. There are 16 residues in the CDR3.

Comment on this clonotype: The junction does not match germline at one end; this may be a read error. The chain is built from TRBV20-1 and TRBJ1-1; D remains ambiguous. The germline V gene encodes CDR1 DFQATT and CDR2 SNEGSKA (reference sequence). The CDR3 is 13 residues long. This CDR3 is CRARVPGMVEAFF. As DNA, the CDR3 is TGCAGAGCTAGGGTCCCGGGGATGGTTGAAGCTTTCTTT.

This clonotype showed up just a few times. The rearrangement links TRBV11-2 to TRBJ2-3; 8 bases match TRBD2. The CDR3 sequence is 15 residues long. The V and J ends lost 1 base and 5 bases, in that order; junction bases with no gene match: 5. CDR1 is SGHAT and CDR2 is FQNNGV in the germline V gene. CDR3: CASSLVSGGQDTQYF. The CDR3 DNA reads TGTGCCAGCAGCTTAGTCTCGGGGGGGCAAGATACGCAGTATTTT.